The entry below gives a single T cell receptor beta chain sequence along with its context. These data are taken from a study of T cell changes during pregnancy in multiple sclerosis. This CDR3 is 15 amino acids long. Germline CDR1 is SGHRS and CDR2 is YFSETQ. With 0 bases clipped from V and 4 bases from J, the junction kept 4 bases outside the gene matches. Assay: immunoSEQ multiplex PCR; the TCRdb copy retains only in-frame clones and omits some. The table lists roughly 87,000 clones, about 93% of them singletons. The sequencing used peripheral blood, collected in the third trimester of pregnancy. The chain uses TRBV5-1 and TRBJ2-1, with 7 bases aligning to TRBD1. The sequence was collected from a female donor in good health, enrolled as a control in a pregnancy study. The CDR3 DNA reads TGCGCCAGCAGCTTGGATGGGGACAGTTACAATGAGCAGTTCTTC. Its translation is CASSLDGDSYNEQFF.